These 7 T cell receptor beta chains originate from one sample sequenced in a study of identical twins. TCRdb re-derived calls from the 5' RACE reads in MiXCR, one entry per CDR3 protein. Among about 660,000 distinct CDR3 sequences listed, less than 10% were seen once. This sample was also put to use in a study of yellow fever vaccine responses in identical twins.

The source material was PBMCs. The origin of the receptors is a woman aged 18-35 years in good health.

This clonotype was counted ten times or more. The chain is built from TRBV12-3 or TRBV12-4 and TRBJ2-4, with TRBD1 identical over 8 bases. The CDR3 runs to 14 residues. J gave up 8 bases and V 5 bases, and 8 bases lay outside the gene matches. The CDR3 coding sequence is TGTGCCAGCAGTCCTTCAGGACAGGGCCACATTCAGTACTTC. Encoded protein: CASSPSGQGHIQYF.

This clonotype was counted between two and nine times. The rearrangement uses TRBV12-3 or TRBV12-4 and TRBJ1-1, with a weak D call TRBD1 (5 bases). V was clipped by 6 bases and J by 7 bases, with 15 bases between them. There are 13 residues in the CDR3. Here the CDR3 reads CASSLQGSSEAFF. CDR3 coding DNA: TGTGCCAGCAGCCTCCAGGGAAGTAGTGAAGCTTTCTTT.

Ten or more counts support this clonotype. V is TRBV16 and J is TRBJ1-1, with a tentative D call TRBD1 (6 bases). The CDR3 covers 13 residues. In germline, CDR1 is KGHSY, CDR2 FQNENV. With 0 bases removed from V and 9 bases from J, the gap between germline ends came to 11 bases. CDR3 nucleotides: TGTGCCAGCAGCCAATCTAGGACAGCTAAAGCTTTCTTT. Translating it yields CASSQSRTAKAFF.

This chain connects TRBV7-9 to TRBJ2-7; maybe TRBD1 (5 bases). CDR3 length: 13 residues. Trimming stripped 5 bases from V and 3 bases from J, with 11 bases between. Germline V gene sequence: CDR1 SEHNR, CDR2 FQNEAQ (reference sequence). DNA of the CDR3: TGTGCCAGCAGCGTACAGGAGTACTACGAGCAGTACTTC. Translation gives CASSVQEYYEQYF.

This clonotype was seen many times. The gene calls are TRBV28 and TRBJ1-1; 9 bases are shared with TRBD1. Germline V lookup: CDR1 MDHEN, CDR2 SYDVKM. The CDR3 has 15 amino acids. The ends lost 4 bases at V and 1 base at J; junction bases unmatched: 4. CDR3 bases: TGTGCCAGCAGTTCCAACAGGGGGCCGAACACTGAAGCTTTCTTT. It specifies CASSSNRGPNTEAFF.

This chain uses TRBV25-1 with TRBJ2-1; possibly TRBD1 for D (5 bases). This CDR3 contains 17 residues. Germline CDR1 is MGHDK and CDR2 is SYGVNS. Trimming shortened V by 6 bases and J by 2 bases, and 20 bases separated the two germline ends. CDR3 sequence: CASSPLGADFTYNEQFF. Here the CDR3 DNA reads TGTGCCAGCAGCCCCCTTGGGGCCGACTTTACCTACAATGAGCAGTTCTTC.

This clonotype occurred many times. This sequence joins TRBV5-1 and TRBJ2-7; D is uncertain. V lost 2 bases, J lost 6 bases, and 9 bases lay in between. The CDR3 length is 12 residues. Germline-derived CDR1 and CDR2 are SGHRS and YFSETQ. As DNA, the CDR3 is TGCGCCAGCAGCTTCCTAGATTCCGAGCAGTACTTC. Amino acids: CASSFLDSEQYF. The full variable domain, in which reference TRBV5-1 and TRBJ2-7 provide the parts outside the CDR3, is KAGVTQTPRYLIKTRGQQVTLSCSPISGHRSVSWYQQTPGQGLQFLFEYFSETQRNKGNFPGRFSGRQFSNSRSEMNVSTLELGDSALYLCASSFLDSEQYFGPGTRLTVT.